The present T cell receptor (beta chain) was sequenced within a study of T cell repertoires in cytomegalovirus infection. In the case of this clonotype: Its target is unknown.

CDR1 is SGHNT, CDR2 YYREEE, per germline (reference sequence). The CDR3 has 15 amino acids. The junction had 10 bases not matched to a gene; V was cut back by 5 bases and J by 3 bases. TCRdb re-derived calls from the reads in MiXCR, one entry per CDR3 protein. The sample lists 550,000 to 850,000 distinct CDR3 sequences, around a third occurring once. The sequencing used cultured PBMCs, collected from culture after CMV antigen stimulation. The clonotype originates from a human donor in good health (CMV status not recorded). Some clones in this sample may be carry-over from other donors' samples. The genes are TRBV5-4 and TRBJ1-2; 7 bases are shared with TRBD1. The CDR3 reads CASRLATGEYYGYTF. CDR3 DNA sequence: TGTGCCAGCAGACTAGCTACAGGGGAGTACTATGGCTACACCTTC.